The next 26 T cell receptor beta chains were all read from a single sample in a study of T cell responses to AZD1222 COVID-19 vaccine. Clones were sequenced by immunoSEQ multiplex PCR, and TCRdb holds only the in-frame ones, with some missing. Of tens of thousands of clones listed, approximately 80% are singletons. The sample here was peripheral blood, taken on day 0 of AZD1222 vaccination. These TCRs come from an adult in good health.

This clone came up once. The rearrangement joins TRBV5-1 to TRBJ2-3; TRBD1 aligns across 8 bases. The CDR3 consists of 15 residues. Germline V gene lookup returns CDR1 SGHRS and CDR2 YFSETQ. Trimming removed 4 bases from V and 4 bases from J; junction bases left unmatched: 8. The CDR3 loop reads CASSPTGVSPDTQYF. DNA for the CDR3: TGCGCCAGCAGCCCGACAGGGGTGAGTCCAGATACGCAGTATTTT.

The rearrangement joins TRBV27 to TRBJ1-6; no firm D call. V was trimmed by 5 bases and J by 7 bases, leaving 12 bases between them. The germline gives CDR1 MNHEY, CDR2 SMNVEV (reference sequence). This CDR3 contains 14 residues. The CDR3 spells CASSTTLENSPLHF. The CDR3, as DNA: TGTGCCAGCAGTACTACCTTGGAGAATTCACCCCTCCACTTT.

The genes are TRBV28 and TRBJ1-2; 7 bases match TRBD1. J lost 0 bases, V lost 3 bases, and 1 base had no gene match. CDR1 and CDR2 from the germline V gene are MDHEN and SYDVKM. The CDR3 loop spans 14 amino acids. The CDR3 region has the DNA TGTGCCAGCAGTTTGGGGACAGCTAACTATGGCTACACCTTC. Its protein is CASSLGTANYGYTF.

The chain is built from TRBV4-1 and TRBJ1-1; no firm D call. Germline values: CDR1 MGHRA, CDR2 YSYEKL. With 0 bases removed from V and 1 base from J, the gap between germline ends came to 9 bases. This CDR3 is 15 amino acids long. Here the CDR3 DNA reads TGCGCCAGCAGCCAAGAGTTGGGCACGAACACTGAAGCTTTCTTT. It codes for CASSQELGTNTEAFF.

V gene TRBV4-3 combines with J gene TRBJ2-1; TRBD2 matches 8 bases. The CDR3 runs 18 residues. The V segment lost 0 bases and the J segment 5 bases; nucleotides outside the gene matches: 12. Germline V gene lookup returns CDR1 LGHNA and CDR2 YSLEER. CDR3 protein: CASSQDTSGDSWDNEQFF. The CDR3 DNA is TGCGCCAGCAGCCAAGATACTAGCGGCGACAGCTGGGACAATGAGCAGTTCTTC.

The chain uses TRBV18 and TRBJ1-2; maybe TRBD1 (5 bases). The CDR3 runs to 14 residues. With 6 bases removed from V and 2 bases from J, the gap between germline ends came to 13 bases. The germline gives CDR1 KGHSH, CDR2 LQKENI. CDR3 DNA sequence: TGTGCCAGCTCGTCCGACCAGGGAAACTATGGCTACACCTTC. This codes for CASSSDQGNYGYTF. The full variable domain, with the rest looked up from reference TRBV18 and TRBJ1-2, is NAGVMQNPRHLVRRRGQEARLRCSPMKGHSHVYWYRQLPEEGLKFMVYLQKENIIDESGMPKERFSAEFPKEGPSILRIQQVVRGDSAAYFCASSSDQGNYGYTFGSGTRLTVV.

The CDR3 nucleotides are TGTGCCAGCAGCCCCAACGCCGGGACAGGGTCTGGAAACACCATATATTTT. Its translation: CASSPNAGTGSGNTIYF. This chain connects TRBV3-1 (or the pseudogene TRBV3-2) to TRBJ1-3; TRBD1 matches 9 bases. The CDR3 is made up of 17 amino acids. Germline CDR1 reads LGHDT; CDR2 reads YNNKEL (reference sequence). V lost 4 bases to trimming and J lost 1 base; unmatched junction nucleotides: 8.

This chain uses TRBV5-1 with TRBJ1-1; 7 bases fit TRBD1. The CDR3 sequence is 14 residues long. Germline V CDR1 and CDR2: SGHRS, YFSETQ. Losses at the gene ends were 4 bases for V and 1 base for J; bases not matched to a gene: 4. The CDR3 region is CASSLGQANTEAFF. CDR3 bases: TGCGCCAGCAGCCTCGGACAGGCGAACACTGAAGCTTTCTTT. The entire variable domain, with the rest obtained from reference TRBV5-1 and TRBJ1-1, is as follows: KAGVTQTPRYLIKTRGQQVTLSCSPISGHRSVSWYQQTPGQGLQFLFEYFSETQRNKGNFPGRFSGRQFSNSRSEMNVSTLELGDSALYLCASSLGQANTEAFFGQGTRLTVV.

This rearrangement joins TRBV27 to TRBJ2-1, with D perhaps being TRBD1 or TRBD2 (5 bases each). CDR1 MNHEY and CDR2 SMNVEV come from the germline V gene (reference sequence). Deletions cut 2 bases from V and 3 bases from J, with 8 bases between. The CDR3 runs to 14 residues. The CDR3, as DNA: TGTGCCAGCAGTTTAGGTGGGGGCTACAATGAGCAGTTCTTC. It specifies CASSLGGGYNEQFF.

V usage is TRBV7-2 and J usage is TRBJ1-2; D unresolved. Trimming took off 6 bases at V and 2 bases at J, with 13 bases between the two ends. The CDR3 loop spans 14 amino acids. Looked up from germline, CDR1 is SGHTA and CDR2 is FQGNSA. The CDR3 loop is CASRLRQSNYGYTF. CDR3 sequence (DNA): TGTGCCAGCAGGTTGAGGCAGAGCAACTATGGCTACACCTTC.

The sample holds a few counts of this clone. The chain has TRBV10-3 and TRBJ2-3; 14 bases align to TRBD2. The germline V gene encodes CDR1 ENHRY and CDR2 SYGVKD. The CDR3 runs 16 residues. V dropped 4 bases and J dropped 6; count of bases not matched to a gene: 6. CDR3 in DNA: TGTGCCATCAGTGCGACTAGCGGGGGGGCATGGGATACGCAGTATTTT. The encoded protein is CAISATSGGAWDTQYF.

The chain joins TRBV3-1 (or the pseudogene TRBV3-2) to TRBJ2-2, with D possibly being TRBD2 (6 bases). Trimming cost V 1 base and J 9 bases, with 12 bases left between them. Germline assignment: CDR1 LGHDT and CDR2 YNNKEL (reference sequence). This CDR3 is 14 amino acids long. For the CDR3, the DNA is TGTGCCAGCAGCCAAGGGAAGGGAGGCAGGGAGCTGTTTTTT. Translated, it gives CASSQGKGGRELFF.

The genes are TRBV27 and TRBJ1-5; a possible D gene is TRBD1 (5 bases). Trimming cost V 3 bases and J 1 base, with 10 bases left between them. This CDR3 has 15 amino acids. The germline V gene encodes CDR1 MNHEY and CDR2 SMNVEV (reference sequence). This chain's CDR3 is CASSFRGYSNQPQHF. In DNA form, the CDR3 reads TGTGCCAGCAGTTTTCGGGGGTACAGCAATCAGCCCCAGCATTTT.

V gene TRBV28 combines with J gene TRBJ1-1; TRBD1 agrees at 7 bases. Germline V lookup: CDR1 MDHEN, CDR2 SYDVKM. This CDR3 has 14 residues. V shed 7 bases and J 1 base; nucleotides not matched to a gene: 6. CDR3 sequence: CASTLTGPNTEAFF. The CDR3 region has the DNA TGTGCCAGCACCCTGACAGGGCCGAACACTGAAGCTTTCTTT. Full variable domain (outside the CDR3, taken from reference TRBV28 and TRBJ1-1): DVKVTQSSRYLVKRTGEKVFLECVQDMDHENMFWYRQDPGLGLRLIYFSYDVKMKEKGDIPEGYSVSREKKERFSLILESASTNQTSMYLCASTLTGPNTEAFFGQGTRLTVV.

The DNA of the CDR3 is TGTGCCAGTAGTATAGATTACAGGGGAAGGATCGGCACTGAAGCTTTCTTT. The encoded protein is CASSIDYRGRIGTEAFF. This chain links TRBV19 with TRBJ1-1; TRBD1 agrees at 7 bases. Germline V gene sequence: CDR1 LNHDA, CDR2 SQIVND (reference sequence). Trimming took 0 bases from V and 4 from J; bases not matched to a gene: 11. The CDR3 length is 17 residues.

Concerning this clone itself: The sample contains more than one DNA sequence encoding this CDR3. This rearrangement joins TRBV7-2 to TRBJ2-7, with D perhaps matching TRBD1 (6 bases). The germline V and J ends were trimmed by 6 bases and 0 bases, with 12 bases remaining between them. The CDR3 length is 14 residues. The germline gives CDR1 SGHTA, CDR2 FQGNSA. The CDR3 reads CASSFDRSSYEQYF. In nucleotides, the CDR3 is TGTGCCAGCAGTTTTGACAGGAGCTCCTACGAGCAGTACTTC. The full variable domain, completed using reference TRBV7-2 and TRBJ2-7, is GAGVSQSPSNKVTEKGKDVELRCDPISGHTALYWYRQSLGQGLEFLIYFQGNSAPDKSGLPSDRFSAERTGGSVSTLTIQRTQQEDSAVYLCASSFDRSSYEQYFGPGTRLTVT.

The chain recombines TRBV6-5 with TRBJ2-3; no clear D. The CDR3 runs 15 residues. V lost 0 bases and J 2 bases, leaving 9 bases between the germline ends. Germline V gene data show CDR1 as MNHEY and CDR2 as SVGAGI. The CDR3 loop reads CASSYSRTYTDTQYF. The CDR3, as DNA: TGTGCCAGCAGTTACTCGAGGACCTACACAGATACGCAGTATTTT.

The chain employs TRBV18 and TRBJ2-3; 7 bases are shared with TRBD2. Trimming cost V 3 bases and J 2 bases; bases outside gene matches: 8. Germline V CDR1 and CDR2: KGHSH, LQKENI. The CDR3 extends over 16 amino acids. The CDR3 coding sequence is TGTGCCAGCTCACCCCTGCGGGGGACTCCCACAGATACGCAGTATTTT. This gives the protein CASSPLRGTPTDTQYF.

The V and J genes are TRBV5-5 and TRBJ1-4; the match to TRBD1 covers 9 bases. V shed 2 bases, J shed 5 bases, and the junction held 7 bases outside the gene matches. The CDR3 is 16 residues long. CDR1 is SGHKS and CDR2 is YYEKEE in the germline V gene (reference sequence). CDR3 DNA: TGTGCCAGCAGCTTCCAGATGGGACAGGGAAATGAAAAACTGTTTTTT. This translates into CASSFQMGQGNEKLFF.

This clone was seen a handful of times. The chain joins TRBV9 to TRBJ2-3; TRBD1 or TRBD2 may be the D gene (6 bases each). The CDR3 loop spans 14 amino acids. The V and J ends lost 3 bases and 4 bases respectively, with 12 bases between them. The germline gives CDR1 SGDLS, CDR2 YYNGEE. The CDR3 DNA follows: TGTGCCAGCAGCGACGGGGGCCGGGCAGATACGCAGTATTTT. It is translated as CASSDGGRADTQYF. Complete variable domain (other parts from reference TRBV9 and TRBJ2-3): DSGVTQTPKHLITATGQRVTLRCSPRSGDLSVYWYQQSLDQGLQFLIQYYNGEERAKGNILERFSAQQFPDLHSELNLSSLELGDSALYFCASSDGGRADTQYFGPGTRLTVL.

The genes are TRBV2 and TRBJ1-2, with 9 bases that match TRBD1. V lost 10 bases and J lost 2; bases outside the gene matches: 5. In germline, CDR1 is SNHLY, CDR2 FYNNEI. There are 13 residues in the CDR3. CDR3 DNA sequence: TGTGCCACGCAGGACAGGGGCAACTATGGCTACACCTTC. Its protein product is CATQDRGNYGYTF.

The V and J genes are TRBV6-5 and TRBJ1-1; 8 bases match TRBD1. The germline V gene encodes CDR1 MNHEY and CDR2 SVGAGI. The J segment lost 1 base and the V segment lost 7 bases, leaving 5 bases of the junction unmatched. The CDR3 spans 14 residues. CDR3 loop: CASNPGGRNTEAFF. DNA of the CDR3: TGTGCCAGCAACCCAGGGGGCCGGAACACTGAAGCTTTCTTT.

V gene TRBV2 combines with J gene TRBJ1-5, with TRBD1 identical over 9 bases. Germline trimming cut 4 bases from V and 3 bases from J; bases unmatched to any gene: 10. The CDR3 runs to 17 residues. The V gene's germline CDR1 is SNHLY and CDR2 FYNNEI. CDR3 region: CASSAPTGGNSNQPQHF. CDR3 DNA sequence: TGTGCCAGCAGTGCGCCTACAGGGGGCAATTCCAATCAGCCCCAGCATTTT.

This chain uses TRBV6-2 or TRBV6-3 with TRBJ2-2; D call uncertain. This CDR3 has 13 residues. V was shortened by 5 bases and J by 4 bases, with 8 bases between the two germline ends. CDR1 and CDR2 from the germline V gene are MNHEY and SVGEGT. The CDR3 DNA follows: TGTGCCAGCAGTGCAACAGTCACCGGGGAGCTGTTTTTT. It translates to CASSATVTGELFF.

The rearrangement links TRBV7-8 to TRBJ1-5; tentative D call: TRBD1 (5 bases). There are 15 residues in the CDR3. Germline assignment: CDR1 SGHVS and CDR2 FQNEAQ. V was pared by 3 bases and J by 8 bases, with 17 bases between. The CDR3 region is CASSLPEGEGEPQHF. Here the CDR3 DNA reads TGTGCCAGCAGCTTGCCAGAAGGGGAGGGTGAGCCCCAGCATTTT.

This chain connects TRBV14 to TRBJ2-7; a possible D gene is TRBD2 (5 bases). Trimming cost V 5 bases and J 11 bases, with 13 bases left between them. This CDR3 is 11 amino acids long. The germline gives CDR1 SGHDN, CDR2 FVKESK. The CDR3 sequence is CASSSGPEEYF. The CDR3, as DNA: TGTGCCAGCAGCTCAGGACCGGAGGAGTACTTC.